A single sample gave rise to the 2 T cell receptor beta chains below, sequenced in a study of blood T cell repertoires in COVID-19. Produced via immunoSEQ multiplex PCR; TCRdb's table is partial and in-frame only. The data hold 55,000 to 65,000 clones, with around four fifths observed a single time. Material: peripheral blood. The receptors come from a young man with COVID-19, enrolled during active disease.

This chain joins TRBV29-1 and TRBJ2-1; the D gene is possibly TRBD2 (5 bases). Germline V gives CDR1 SQVTM, CDR2 ANQGSEA. This CDR3 comprises 13 residues. Trimming removed 7 bases at V and 5 bases at J, with 15 bases between. DNA of the CDR3: TGCAGCGGGGAGCTCGACCAAAACAATGAGCAGTTCTTC. Amino acids: CSGELDQNNEQFF.

The table lists this clone with a count of one. V is TRBV5-6 and J is TRBJ1-2; 7 nucleotides align to TRBD1. CDR1 is SGHDT, CDR2 YYEEEE, per germline. This CDR3 has 14 residues. After removal of 4 bases from V and 13 bases from J, the junction contained 16 bases not matched to a gene. The CDR3 here is CASSQIRDSVPGTF. The DNA for the CDR3 is TGTGCCAGCAGCCAAATTAGGGACAGCGTTCCGGGCACCTTC.